These 22 T cell receptor beta chains were sequenced from one sample in a study of T cells in Graves' hyperthyroidism and ophthalmopathy. RNA transcripts yielded amplified TCR beta CDR3 regions. The HTBI primer set was used in a first-round RT-PCR of the TCR CDR3. TCRdb fed the multiplex PCR reads into MiXCR, producing one record per CDR3 protein. The sample shows around 600,000 distinct CDR3 sequences, 15% to 17% of them seen only once. Sequences were obtained from blood. The source of these receptors is a woman in her twenties or thirties with Graves' hyperthyroidism.

This clonotype occurred many times. DNA of the CDR3: TGCAGTGCTAGCGACGGACTAGCGGGAGTGAAGACAGATACGCAGTATTTT. Its protein is CSASDGLAGVKTDTQYF. V and J are TRBV20-1 and TRBJ2-3; 13 bases map to TRBD2. CDR3 length: 17 residues. Looked up from germline, CDR1 is DFQATT and CDR2 is SNEGSKA (reference sequence). The V and J ends lost 3 bases and 3 bases, in that order; junction bases with no gene match: 9.

This clonotype was observed at least ten times. The chain's CDR3 is CSVVFHSQNTEAFF. CDR3 bases: TGCAGCGTTGTCTTCCACAGCCAGAACACTGAAGCTTTCTTT. The rearrangement uses TRBV29-1 and TRBJ1-1; D gene unclear. Between the trimmed V and J ends, which lost 4 bases and 1 base, there was a span of 13 bases. The CDR3 totals 14 residues. Germline loops: CDR1 SQVTM, CDR2 ANQGSEA.

The chain recombines TRBV2 with TRBJ2-3; 8 bases agree with TRBD1. CDR1 is SNHLY and CDR2 is FYNNEI in the germline V gene. The CDR3 has 15 residues. Trimming removed 3 bases from V and 2 bases from J; junction bases left unmatched: 4. CDR3 region: CASSEDRANTDTQYF. The CDR3 coding sequence is TGTGCCAGCAGTGAGGACAGGGCAAACACAGATACGCAGTATTTT.

The sample holds many counts of this clonotype. The chain links TRBV3-1 to TRBJ1-3; a possible D gene is TRBD1 (5 bases). Per the germline V gene, CDR1 is LGHDT and CDR2 is YNNKEL (reference sequence). This CDR3 region has 17 residues. The V end was cut by 0 bases, the J end by 0 bases, with 12 bases between. The DNA for the CDR3 is TGTGCCAGCAGCCAAGACGGACACATGAGCTCTGGAAACACCATATATTTT. Protein product: CASSQDGHMSSGNTIYF.

This clonotype was observed a few times. V gene TRBV12-5 combines with J gene TRBJ2-3; D is possibly TRBD2 (6 bases). Trimming left V 3 bases short and J 5 bases short, with 9 bases between. Germline values: CDR1 LGHNT, CDR2 FRNRAP. This CDR3 is built from 13 residues. Here the CDR3 DNA reads TGTGCTAGTGGTTTCGGGAGCGAAGATACGCAGTATTTT. It translates to CASGFGSEDTQYF.

This clonotype occurred once. The limits of the CDR3 on the DNA are not certain, so only TCRdb's listed CDR3 is given. The chain employs TRBV5-1 and TRBJ2-7; the table calls TRBD2, which could not be checked here. Germline CDR1 is SGHRS and CDR2 is YFSETQ. The CDR3 has 19 amino acids, counting both end residues. CDR3 protein: CASSFYICSAPSGPYEQYF.

This clonotype was counted ten times or more. This sequence joins TRBV12-3 or TRBV12-4 and TRBJ2-7; D perhaps matches TRBD2 (6 bases). Deletions cut 11 bases from V and 2 bases from J, with 19 bases between. The CDR3 length is 14 residues. The CDR3 spells CASTGRDSPYEQYF. DNA of the CDR3: TGTGCCTCTACAGGCCGGGACTCTCCCTACGAGCAGTACTTC.

Many counts were recorded for this clonotype. The chain has TRBV20-1 and TRBJ2-7; D is perhaps TRBD1 (5 bases). This CDR3 is 15 amino acids long. V was shortened by 0 bases and J by 0 bases, with 12 bases between the two germline ends. Germline-derived CDR1 and CDR2 are DFQATT and SNEGSKA (reference sequence). The CDR3 loop is CSAREWQGPSYEQYF. Here the CDR3 DNA reads TGCAGTGCTAGAGAATGGCAGGGTCCCTCCTACGAGCAGTACTTC.

This clonotype was detected ten times or more. V usage is TRBV30 and J usage is TRBJ2-1, with 8 bases lining up with TRBD2. This CDR3 contains 12 residues. The germline V gene has CDR1 GTSNPN and CDR2 SVGIG (reference sequence). The junction had 8 bases not matched to a gene; V was cut back by 4 bases and J by 12 bases. The CDR3 DNA reads as TGTGCCTGGAAAAACGCGGGAGGAAGGCAGTTCTTC. This encodes CAWKNAGGRQFF.

At least ten counts were recorded for this clonotype. This chain connects TRBV4-1 to TRBJ1-2; weak D call: TRBD1 (5 bases). V lost 3 bases and J lost 5, with 16 bases in between. This CDR3 spans 15 amino acids. CDR1 is MGHRA and CDR2 is YSYEKL in the germline V gene. CDR3 region: CASSQARGARYGYTF. The CDR3 bases are TGCGCCAGCAGCCAGGCGCGAGGGGCACGGTATGGCTACACCTTC.

This clonotype was detected a few times. The gene calls are TRBV7-6 and TRBJ2-1, with 9 bases lining up with TRBD2. This CDR3 comprises 18 residues. The V segment lost 5 bases and the J segment 4 bases; nucleotides outside the gene matches: 15. Germline values: CDR1 SGHVS, CDR2 FNYEAQ. The CDR3 loop reads CASSPLRLADKLYNEQFF. CDR3 bases: TGTGCCAGCAGCCCCTTACGACTAGCGGACAAACTTTACAATGAGCAGTTCTTC.

In this sample, this clonotype turned up many times. The rearrangement links TRBV9 to TRBJ2-7, with 14 positions matching TRBD2. The germline V gene encodes CDR1 SGDLS and CDR2 YYNGEE. The CDR3 extends over 19 amino acids. Losses at the gene ends were 0 bases for V and 5 bases for J; bases not matched to a gene: 13. In DNA form, the CDR3 reads TGTGCCAGCAGCGTAGGTGGTGGGACTAGCGGGAGAGGGTACGACGAGCAGTACTTC. Encoded protein: CASSVGGGTSGRGYDEQYF.

Ten or more counts support this clonotype. V is TRBV24-1 and J is TRBJ1-2; TRBD1 agrees at 8 bases. CDR3 length equals 14 residues. The germline CDR1 and CDR2 sequences are KGHDR and SFDVKD. V gave up 4 bases and J gave up 2 bases; unmatched junction bases: 2. The CDR3 protein is CATSERDRNYGYTF. The CDR3 DNA follows: TGTGCCACCAGTGAGAGGGACAGGAACTATGGCTACACCTTC.

This clonotype was recorded at least ten times. This chain links TRBV5-1 with TRBJ2-5, with no clear D. The V gene's germline CDR1 is SGHRS and CDR2 YFSETQ. V dropped 5 bases and J dropped 2 bases, with 13 bases sitting between them. The CDR3 runs to 14 residues. The CDR3 coding sequence is TGCGCCAGCAGGTACCAGCCGATTCAAGAGACCCAGTACTTC. Translating it yields CASRYQPIQETQYF.

The sample holds many counts of this clonotype. The V and J genes are TRBV11-2 and TRBJ2-7; 7 nucleotides align to TRBD1. CDR3 length equals 18 residues. Germline CDR1 and CDR2: SGHAT and FQNNGV. V was clipped by 0 bases and J by 4 bases; unmatched bases: 15. This CDR3 reads CASSLDRLRTGGPYEQYF. For the CDR3, the DNA is TGTGCCAGCAGCTTAGATCGCTTGAGGACAGGAGGCCCTTACGAGCAGTACTTC.

The J gene is TRBJ2-7, the V gene TRBV9, with TRBD1 matching 8 bases. The trim removed 0 bases at V and 3 bases at J, leaving 8 bases unmatched. The CDR3 spans 16 residues. Germline V lookup: CDR1 SGDLS, CDR2 YYNGEE. The CDR3 sequence is CASSVGRTGSVYEQYF. The CDR3 region has the DNA TGTGCCAGCAGCGTAGGAAGGACAGGGTCGGTCTACGAGCAGTACTTC.

The J gene is TRBJ1-1, the V gene TRBV19, with unresolved D. The CDR3 runs 13 residues. Germline lookup yields CDR1 LNHDA and CDR2 SQIVND (reference sequence). The germline V and J ends were trimmed by 3 bases and 1 base, with 6 bases remaining between them. The CDR3 DNA is TGTGCCAGTAGTATGTCGCAGAACACTGAAGCTTTCTTT. It translates to CASSMSQNTEAFF.

The rearrangement joins TRBV4-1 to TRBJ1-2; 8 bases line up with TRBD1. V dropped 4 bases and J dropped 3; count of bases not matched to a gene: 4. Germline lookup yields CDR1 MGHRA and CDR2 YSYEKL. The CDR3 has 14 residues. The CDR3 DNA is TGCGCCAGCAGCCGTCAGACAGGGGACTATGGCTACACCTTC. It codes for CASSRQTGDYGYTF.

This clonotype was observed at least ten times. The J gene is TRBJ2-5, the V gene TRBV7-2; D is ambiguous. V gave up 2 bases and J gave up 5 bases, with 15 bases separating them. The CDR3 is 15 amino acids. CDR1 SGHTA and CDR2 FQGNSA come from the germline V gene. The CDR3 DNA sequence: TGTGCCAGCAGCTTACTGGCTACCGCGGTCGAGACCCAGTACTTC. This translates into CASSLLATAVETQYF.

The rearrangement joins TRBV10-1 to TRBJ1-3, with TRBD1 identical over 7 bases. The CDR3 spans 15 residues. With V trimmed by 10 bases and J by 0 bases, 9 bases remained unmatched. The V gene's germline CDR1 is WNHNN and CDR2 SYGVQD (reference sequence). The DNA for the CDR3 is TGCGCCATCTTTGGACAGGAAGACTCTGGAAACACCATATATTTT. The encoded protein is CAIFGQEDSGNTIYF.

This clonotype occurred many times. This sequence joins TRBV3-1 and TRBJ2-1, with TRBD2 matching 10 bases. V shed 6 bases, J shed 4 bases, and the junction held 9 bases outside the gene matches. CDR3 length: 16 amino acids. Germline CDR1 and CDR2: LGHDT and YNNKEL (reference sequence). CDR3 region: CASSLSTSGKYNEQFF. DNA of the CDR3: TGTGCCAGCAGTCTAAGTACTAGCGGGAAATACAATGAGCAGTTCTTC.

This clonotype was picked up many times. The chain carries TRBV12-3 or TRBV12-4 and TRBJ1-1, with D unclear. The CDR3 totals 14 residues. V dropped 7 bases and J dropped 4 bases, with 16 bases sitting between them. CDR3 bases: TGTGCCAGCACCGAAGCGGGCATCGGCACTGAAGCTTTCTTT. Translation gives CASTEAGIGTEAFF.